The entry below describes one T cell receptor beta chain. Its antigen is unknown. The data stem from a study of cytomegalovirus exposure and HLA in healthy donors. Points from the study as a whole: Later analysis demonstrated an association between a missense DCLRE1C variant and TCR beta V- and J-gene trimming. It was confirmed in vitro that a few of the CMV-associated chains were specific for CMV antigens.

The PCR was carried out with 60 Vbeta primers and 13 Jbeta primers. Data came from immunoSEQ multiplex PCR; TCRdb stores just in-frame clones and leaves some out. The data show about 190,000 clones, 86% seen once. Whereas donors were nominally healthy upon sampling, unrecorded immune exposures were probable. Germline CDR1 and CDR2: SGHKS and YYEKEE (reference sequence). CDR3 length: 15 residues. Between the trimmed V and J ends, which lost 4 bases and 0 bases, there was a span of 11 bases. This receptor was obtained from a woman in her twenties or thirties in good health and CMV-seronegative. The sequencing input was PBMCs. The chain couples TRBV5-5 to TRBJ1-5; D not certain. CDR3: CASSPGWDSNQPQHF. The CDR3 nucleotides are TGTGCCAGCAGCCCGGGGTGGGATAGCAATCAGCCCCAGCATTTT.